This T cell receptor beta chain was identified during a study of cytomegalovirus exposure and HLA in healthy donors. Broader study findings: According to a subsequent analysis, TCR clusters identified in the first cohort showed a tendency to co-occur across the roughly 130 validation repertoires. Cytomegalovirus status was reportedly diagnosed by the classifier with high specificity and sensitivity.

Separate from the roughly 700-subject first cohort was the approximately 130-subject validation cohort, to which the donors belonged. CDR1 and CDR2 (germline): SGHAT, FQNNGV. V was cut by 3 bases and J by 0 bases, with 10 bases left in between. CDR3 length equals 15 residues. A remark on this clone: The antigen is undetermined.

Data came from immunoSEQ multiplex PCR; TCRdb stores just in-frame clones and leaves some out. The table records more than 100,000 clones, 85% to 90% of them present only once. The chain couples TRBV11-2 to TRBJ2-3; maybe TRBD2 (6 bases). This TCR came from a man under 40 in good health and CMV-seronegative. Sample: PBMCs. The DNA for the CDR3 is TGTGCCAGCAGCTTTGCGGGATCTAGCACAGATACGCAGTATTTT. The encoded protein is CASSFAGSSTDTQYF.